A selection of T cell receptor beta chains follows, all from one sample in a study of shared clonotypes between healthy human individuals. Sequenced by immunoSEQ multiplex PCR; TCRdb stores in-frame clones only, minus some. The repertoire includes some 1 million clones, roughly 70% of them detected once, and around 1.5% sits in the top ten. Input material: memory CD4+ T cells sorted from blood. All receptors come from a man aged 18 to 30 in good health. The CDR3 runs from the conserved cysteine through the conserved F or W. The D gene is left open where the match is weak. Not every row has a clone size; where given, it reads once, few, many or a size class.

J	size	D	V	DNA	CDR3
TRBJ2-7	.	.	TRBV27	TGTGCCACCCTCTCGTGGGGCAGCTCCTACGAGCAGTACTTC	CATLSWGSSYEQYF
TRBJ1-3	.	.	TRBV4-1	TGCGCCAGCAGCTACGCCCGATCACTAGGAAACACCATATATTTT	CASSYARSLGNTIYF
TRBJ2-1	.	.	TRBV12-5	TGTGCTAGTGGGACCGGGTCCCCACCTACGGTGCAGTTCTTC	CASGTGSPPTVQFF
TRBJ2-5	once	.	TRBV7-2	TGTGCCAGCAGCCCCACCGGGCCCGGGGAGACCCAGTACTTC	CASSPTGPGETQYF
TRBJ1-6	.	.	TRBV30	TGTGCCTGGGTGCGACAGGCCCAAAGGCTTTCACCCCTCCACTTT	CAWVRQAQRLSPLHF
TRBJ2-3	.	.	TRBV4-3	TGCGCCAGCAGCCAAGATCGGTCTCGAGATACGCAGTATTTT	CASSQDRSRDTQYF
TRBJ2-3	.	TRBD1	TRBV2	TGTGCCAGCAGTTCAAGCTCAGGGGGCAGGTCAGATACGCAGTATTTT	CASSSSSGGRSDTQYF
TRBJ2-1	.	TRBD2	TRBV6-5	TGTGCCAGCAGCCCCCCGGGGGGGGCCCTTGAGCAGTTCTTC	CASSPPGGALEQFF
TRBJ2-5	.	.	TRBV10-3	TGTGCCATCAGTGAGTCAAACAGTAAAGAGACCCAGTACTTC	CAISESNSKETQYF
TRBJ2-1	.	.	TRBV21-1	TGTGCCAGCAGTAAAAACCGGGGGGTTCCTTGCAATGAGCAGTTCTTC	CASSKNRGVPCNEQFF
TRBJ1-2	.	.	TRBV6-6	TGTGCCAGCAGCCGAGGCGGGGGCTATGGCTACACCTTC	CASSRGGGYGYTF
TRBJ1-4	many	.	TRBV6-5	TGTGCCAGCAGATCACGAGGGTCAGGGTATGAAAAACTGTTTTTT	CASRSRGSGYEKLFF
TRBJ2-3	.	.	TRBV5-1	TGCGCCAGCAGCTTGGATGGGTCAGGGAGCACAGATACGCAGTATTTT	CASSLDGSGSTDTQYF
TRBJ2-2	once	.	TRBV28	TGTGCCAGCAGTTTTGGAGGACACCGTAACACCGGGGAGCTGTTTTTT	CASSFGGHRNTGELFF
TRBJ1-6	.	.	TRBV7-2	TGTGCCAGCAGCTTAGGTTCTAATTCACCCCTCCACTTT	CASSLGSNSPLHF
TRBJ1-5	.	TRBD1	TRBV2	TGTGCCAGCAGAGGACAGGGGTTAAGCAATCAGCCCCAGCATTTT	CASRGQGLSNQPQHF
TRBJ1-5	few	.	TRBV5-1	TGCGCCAGCAGCCTTACAGGGATTGGCAATCAGCCCCAGCATTTT	CASSLTGIGNQPQHF
TRBJ2-7	.	TRBD1	TRBV30	TGTGCCTGGAATGGTGACAGGGGATACGGCTACGAGCAGTACTTC	CAWNGDRGYGYEQYF
TRBJ1-6	.	TRBD1	TRBV6-1	TGTGCCAGCAGTGAAAAGGGGTTTGGGACAGATAATTCACCCCTCCACTTT	CASSEKGFGTDNSPLHF
TRBJ2-1	.	TRBD1	TRBV7-2	TGTGCCAGCAGCAGGGACAGGTCCGGGACAGGGAAGAACAATGAGCAGTTCTTC	CASSRDRSGTGKNNEQFF
TRBJ2-1	.	.	TRBV6-6	TGTGCCAGCAGTTTAGGGAGAGGGGTCATGAATGAGCAGTTCTTC	CASSLGRGVMNEQFF
TRBJ1-2	.	.	TRBV29-1	TGCAGCGTCCGAGCCTCGGGGGAGGGTAACTATGGCTACACCTTC	CSVRASGEGNYGYTF
TRBJ2-7	.	TRBD1	TRBV5-1	TGCGCCAGCAGCCCCGTACAGGGGTCCTCCTACGAGCAGTACTTC	CASSPVQGSSYEQYF
TRBJ2-5	.	.	TRBV7-9	TGTGCCAGCAGCTTAAGACTTGTCACCCAAGAGACCCAGTACTTC	CASSLRLVTQETQYF
TRBJ1-4	many	.	TRBV5-4	TGTGCCAGCAGCTTGGGAGGGGCAACTAATGAAAAACTGTTTTTT	CASSLGGATNEKLFF
TRBJ2-7	.	.	TRBV20-1	TGCAGTGCTAGAGGCCGGGAGGAGCAGTACTTC	CSARGREEQYF
TRBJ2-3	.	TRBD2	TRBV2	TGTGCCAGCAGTAAACAGCGGGGGAGCACAGATACGCAGTATTTT	CASSKQRGSTDTQYF
TRBJ1-5	.	.	TRBV7-9	TGTGCCAGCAGCTTGATCGGGAGTCTACAGCCCCAGCATTTT	CASSLIGSLQPQHF
TRBJ2-5	few	TRBD1	TRBV2	TGTGCCAGCAGGAAGGCAGGGGGCCCTGCCCAGTACTTC	CASRKAGGPAQYF
TRBJ1-4	.	.	TRBV5-6	TGTGCCAGCAGCTTATTGAAATTAAATGAAAAACTGTTTTTT	CASSLLKLNEKLFF
TRBJ2-1	.	TRBD2	TRBV4-1	TGCGCCAGCAGTCAAGGGTCCTTAGCGGGAGGAATCGTCAATGAGCAGTTCTTC	CASSQGSLAGGIVNEQFF
TRBJ1-5	few	TRBD1	TRBV2	TGTGCCAGCAGTGAATACCCTCGACAGGGTATGAGCAATCAGCCCCAGCATTTT	CASSEYPRQGMSNQPQHF
TRBJ2-7	few	.	TRBV30	TGTGCCTGGAGGCCACCAAGCAGGGGCTCGTACGAGCAGTACTTC	CAWRPPSRGSYEQYF
TRBJ2-3	.	.	TRBV27	TGTGCCAGCAGTCCGAATAGCTTCTATGGAAGCACAGATACGCAGTATTTT	CASSPNSFYGSTDTQYF
TRBJ1-5	.	.	TRBV5-8	TGTGCCAGCAGCTTGGCCTGGCAGGGGAAGGCTCAGCCCCAGCATTTT	CASSLAWQGKAQPQHF
TRBJ2-5	.	TRBD1	TRBV10-1	TGCGCCAGCAGTGACCAAAGACAGGGGTCCTCAGAGACCCAGTACTTC	CASSDQRQGSSETQYF
TRBJ2-2	few	TRBD2	TRBV5-4	TGTGCCAGCAGCCTGGGACTAGCGGGGTCCGGGGAGCTGTTTTTT	CASSLGLAGSGELFF
TRBJ1-3	.	.	TRBV5-6	TGTGCCAGCAGCTTGTCGTTCGTGGGACCTGGAAACACCATATATTTT	CASSLSFVGPGNTIYF
TRBJ1-1	once	.	TRBV6-5	TGTGCCAGCAGCCTATCTGGGGGGGTCCCCGCTGAAGCTTTCTTT	CASSLSGGVPAEAFF
TRBJ2-1	.	.	TRBV29-1	TGCAGCGCCGGTGGAAGGGGATCCTACAATGAGCAGTTCTTC	CSAGGRGSYNEQFF
TRBJ1-1	few	.	TRBV5-1	TGCGCCAGCAGCTCCTATAGGGACACTGAAGCTTTCTTT	CASSSYRDTEAFF
TRBJ1-2	.	.	TRBV28	TGTGCCAGTCTTACGGACAGCCACTATGGCTACACCTTC	CASLTDSHYGYTF
TRBJ1-5	few	TRBD1	TRBV7-2	TGTGCCAGCAGCCCGACAGGGTTCAATCAGCCCCAGCATTTT	CASSPTGFNQPQHF
TRBJ2-7	.	.	TRBV5-1	TGCGCCAGCAGCTTGTCCAGCCCCTACGAGCAGTACTTC	CASSLSSPYEQYF
TRBJ2-3	.	TRBD2	TRBV7-8	TGTGCCAGCAGCTTAGAAGGGACTAGGGATACGCAGTATTTT	CASSLEGTRDTQYF
TRBJ2-2	.	.	TRBV27	TGTGCCAGCAGTTTAATGGGGGCCGTCGGGGAGCTGTTTTTT	CASSLMGAVGELFF
TRBJ2-7	.	TRBD2	TRBV7-9	TGTGCCAGCAGCTCAGCGGGACTAGCGGGAGCCTACGAGCAGTACTTC	CASSSAGLAGAYEQYF
TRBJ2-1	.	.	TRBV14	TGTGCCAGCAGCCAAGAGGGACCTAGCTCCTACAATGAGCAGTTCTTC	CASSQEGPSSYNEQFF
TRBJ2-7	.	TRBD2	TRBV10-3	TGTGCCATCAGTGAGGAGGGGCTAGCGGGAGCTACCTCCTACGAGCAGTACTTC	CAISEEGLAGATSYEQYF
TRBJ1-1	.	TRBD1	TRBV27	TGTGCCAGCAGTTCATGGACAGGGGGAGGGGACACTGAAGCTTTCTTT	CASSSWTGGGDTEAFF
TRBJ2-5	.	TRBD1	TRBV5-8	TGTGCCAGCAGCTTGGGCCGGGACAGAGAGACCCAGTACTTC	CASSLGRDRETQYF
TRBJ2-3	.	TRBD2	TRBV5-4	TGTGCCAGCAGCTTGGCCGGGGGGAGGGGAGATACGCAGTATTTT	CASSLAGGRGDTQYF
TRBJ1-5	.	TRBD1	TRBV30	TGTGCCTGGAGCTCGACAGGGGCTCAGCCCCAGCATTTT	CAWSSTGAQPQHF